This is a list of T cell receptor beta chains from one sample in a study of CD8+CD57+ T cells in acquired aplastic anemia. TCRdb redid the calling of the reads with MiXCR, one entry per CDR3 protein. The repertoire holds approximately 80,000 distinct CDR3 sequences, with about 70% as singletons. Sequenced input: sorted CD4+, CD8+, or CD8+CD57+ T cells (not recorded which) from PBMCs. These receptor sequences come from a human donor with aplastic anemia. CDR3s include the opening cysteine and the closing phenylalanine or tryptophan. A D gene is named only where the DNA matches it firmly. Not all rows give a size; the values are once, few, many and, for expanded clones, a class.

j_gene | d_gene | abundance | v_gene | CDR3aa | CDR3nt
TRBJ2-5 | TRBD1 | NA | TRBV7-2 | CASSLGGTDQETQYF | TGTGCCAGCAGCTTAGGAGGGACAGATCAAGAGACCCAGTACTTC
TRBJ2-3 | NA | once | TRBV24-1 | CATSDLYTDTQYF | TGTGCCACCAGTGATTTATACACAGATACGCAGTATTTT
TRBJ2-3 | NA | NA | TRBV2 | CASSLALHTQYF | TGTGCCAGCAGCTTAGCCCTCCATACGCAGTATTTT
TRBJ2-7 | TRBD1 | few | TRBV27 | CASSLPHGTGGGEQYF | TGTGCCAGCAGTTTACCCCACGGGACAGGGGGCGGCGAGCAGTACTTC
TRBJ2-1 | TRBD2 | NA | TRBV11-1 | CASSTTSGFNEQFF | TGTGCCAGCAGTACCACTAGCGGATTCAATGAGCAGTTCTTC
TRBJ2-5 | NA | NA | TRBV10-3 | CAISLSQGEETQYF | TGTGCCATCAGTCTCTCACAGGGTGAAGAGACCCAGTACTTC
TRBJ2-2 | NA | NA | TRBV24-1 | CATSDHKGAGELFF | TGTGCCACCAGTGACCATAAGGGGGCCGGGGAGCTGTTTTTT
TRBJ2-7 | TRBD1 | few | TRBV2 | CASSLMGQGYEQYF | TGTGCCAGCAGCCTGATGGGACAGGGCTACGAGCAGTACTTC
TRBJ1-6 | NA | NA | TRBV25-1 | CASSNTGGGPLHF | TGTGCCAGCAGCAATACAGGTGGAGGTCCCCTCCACTTT
TRBJ1-2 | TRBD1 | NA | TRBV2 | CASTWDRSRNTF | TGTGCCAGCACCTGGGACAGGTCCCGTAACACCTTC
TRBJ1-2 | NA | NA | TRBV7-9 | CASSSQGLYGYTF | TGTGCCAGCAGCTCCCAGGGGCTGTATGGCTACACCTTC
TRBJ2-3 | TRBD2 | NA | TRBV2 | CASSVRAGADTQYF | TGTGCCAGCAGTGTTCGAGCGGGGGCAGATACGCAGTATTTT
TRBJ2-5 | TRBD2 | NA | TRBV20-1 | CSARLAGGMETQYF | TGCAGTGCTAGATTGGCGGGAGGGATGGAGACCCAGTACTTC
TRBJ2-2 | NA | NA | TRBV9 | CASSAISGELFF | TGTGCCAGCAGCGCCATTAGCGGGGAGCTGTTTTTT
TRBJ1-1 | NA | NA | TRBV29-1 | CSASTTGNTEAFF | TGCAGCGCAAGTACGACGGGGAACACTGAAGCTTTCTTT
TRBJ2-1 | TRBD2 | many | TRBV9 | CASSAGSGLALNEQFF | TGTGCCAGCAGCGCGGGCTCGGGACTAGCGTTAAATGAGCAGTTCTTC
TRBJ2-7 | NA | NA | TRBV4-3 | CASSQVVGGLGEQYF | TGCGCCAGCAGCCAAGTGGTTGGGGGGCTTGGCGAGCAGTACTTC
TRBJ2-3 | NA | NA | TRBV5-1 | CASNGDSTDTQYF | TGCGCCAGCAATGGGGATAGCACAGATACGCAGTATTTT
TRBJ2-7 | NA | NA | TRBV7-9 | CASSLGWSYEQHF | TGTGCCAGCAGCTTAGGGTGGTCCTACGAGCAGCACTTC
TRBJ2-7 | TRBD1 | NA | TRBV15 | CATSSRLGQALPYF | TGTGCCACCAGCAGCCGTCTCGGACAGGCTCTCCCGTACTTC
TRBJ1-2 | TRBD1 | NA | TRBV7-6 | CASSPGGRYGYTF | TGTGCCAGCAGCCCAGGGGGCCGCTATGGCTACACCTTC
TRBJ2-7 | TRBD2 | NA | TRBV7-7 | CASSPKLRGEQYF | TGTGCTAGCAGCCCAAAGTTGCGGGGGGAGCAGTACTTC
TRBJ1-3 | NA | many | TRBV20-1 | CSARDNPGNTIYF | TGCAGTGCTAGAGATAACCCTGGAAACACCATATATTTT
TRBJ2-3 | NA | NA | TRBV15 | CATSKGDSTDTQYF | TGTGCCACGTCTAAGGGGGATAGCACAGATACGCAGTATTTT
TRBJ2-5 | TRBD2 | NA | TRBV10-3 | CASSGVPETQYF | TGTGCCAGTAGCGGGGTTCCAGAGACCCAGTACTTC
TRBJ2-1 | TRBD2 | NA | TRBV2 | CASGGGERNEQFF | TGTGCCAGTGGGGGGGGGGAGAGGAATGAGCAGTTCTTC
TRBJ1-1 | NA | NA | TRBV20-1 | CSASWGGSSTEAFF | TGCAGTGCTAGTTGGGGAGGGTCCAGCACTGAAGCTTTCTTT
TRBJ2-5 | NA | NA | TRBV7-7 | CASSSGGGETQYF | TGTGCCAGCAGCTCAGGCGGGGGCGAGACCCAGTACTTC
TRBJ2-7 | TRBD1 | NA | TRBV20-1 | CSAPGQSSYEQYF | TGCAGTGCTCCGGGACAGAGCTCCTACGAGCAGTACTTC
TRBJ1-5 | NA | NA | TRBV25-1 | CASSYTVGENQPQHF | TGTGCCAGCAGTTACACAGTGGGGGAAAATCAGCCCCAGCATTTT
TRBJ2-3 | NA | NA | TRBV15 | CATSRDWGTMASTDTQYF | TGTGCCACCAGCAGAGATTGGGGGACAATGGCTAGCACAGATACGCAGTATTTT
TRBJ2-7 | NA | NA | TRBV6-1 | CASTDKVEQYF | TGTGCCAGCACCGATAAGGTCGAGCAGTACTTC
TRBJ2-1 | TRBD2 | once | TRBV7-8 | CAGSPSASGLNEQFF | TGTGCCGGCAGCCCCTCGGCTAGCGGCCTCAATGAGCAGTTCTTC
TRBJ2-7 | TRBD2 | few | TRBV19 | CASSLASGSYEQYF | TGTGCCAGTAGTCTCGCTAGCGGCTCCTACGAGCAGTACTTC
TRBJ2-3 | TRBD1 | NA | TRBV12-3/TRBV12-4 | CASLRRQGPYSALTDTQYF | TGTGCCAGCCTAAGAAGACAGGGCCCCTACTCTGCGCTCACAGATACGCAGTATTTT
TRBJ2-5 | NA | NA | TRBV10-3 | CAIRDSYRETQYF | TGTGCCATCAGGGACAGCTATCGGGAGACCCAGTACTTC
TRBJ2-3 | TRBD1 | few | TRBV2 | CASSETGTGTDTQYF | TGTGCCAGCAGTGAGACCGGGACAGGCACAGATACGCAGTATTTT
TRBJ2-5 | TRBD1 | NA | TRBV20-1 | CSAIRQGPETQYF | TGCAGTGCGATAAGACAGGGACCAGAGACCCAGTACTTC
TRBJ2-7 | TRBD1 | NA | TRBV2 | CASSPGQGFYEQYF | TGTGCCAGCAGCCCCGGACAGGGTTTCTACGAGCAGTACTTC
TRBJ1-1 | NA | NA | TRBV15 | CATSRGGTGNTEAFF | TGTGCCACCAGCAGAGGGGGGACGGGTAACACTGAAGCTTTCTTT
TRBJ1-5 | NA | once | TRBV7-2 | CASSLLGPPQPQHF | TGTGCCAGCAGCTTATTGGGGCCCCCTCAGCCCCAGCATTTT
TRBJ2-1 | TRBD1 | NA | TRBV6-2/TRBV6-3 | CASSYMDRWAGWVKFF | TGTGCCAGCAGTTATATGGACAGGTGGGCAGGGTGGGTGAAGTTCTTC
TRBJ2-3 | NA | NA | TRBV24-1 | CATSDLGVTQYF | TGTGCCACCAGTGATTTGGGGGTGACGCAGTATTTT
TRBJ2-1 | NA | NA | TRBV11-1 | CASSIPWDNYNEQFF | TGTGCCAGCAGCATCCCCTGGGACAACTACAATGAGCAGTTCTTC
TRBJ2-7 | TRBD1 | NA | TRBV16 | CASSQNRGRNEQYF | TGTGCCAGCAGCCAAAACAGGGGAAGGAACGAGCAGTACTTC
TRBJ2-7 | NA | NA | TRBV7-6 | CASSFETGTYEQYF | TGTGCCAGCAGCTTTGAAACAGGCACCTACGAGCAGTACTTC
TRBJ2-7 | NA | NA | TRBV2 | CASAVAPTGEQYF | TGTGCCAGCGCCGTGGCCCCAACGGGGGAGCAGTACTTC
TRBJ1-2 | NA | many | TRBV7-9 | CASSQGEGGYTF | TGTGCCAGCAGCCAAGGGGAGGGAGGCTACACCTTC
TRBJ2-7 | NA | NA | TRBV10-3 | CASRSSREALVQYF | TGTGCCAGCAGATCATCCAGGGAGGCCCTTGTCCAGTACTTC
TRBJ1-2 | NA | NA | TRBV7-9 | CASSLASGEGSYTF | TGTGCCAGCAGCTTAGCCTCGGGGGAGGGGAGCTACACCTTC
TRBJ2-5 | TRBD1 | NA | TRBV7-8 | CASSQLLTGRYEAQYF | TGTGCCAGCAGCCAACTACTGACAGGGCGGTATGAGGCCCAGTACTTC
TRBJ2-3 | TRBD1 | NA | TRBV25-1 | CASSEGQGRADTQYF | TGTGCCAGTAGTGAGGGACAGGGGCGGGCAGATACGCAGTATTTT